These T cell receptor beta chains were read from a single sample in a study of cytomegalovirus exposure and HLA in healthy donors. Sequencing was performed with immunoSEQ multiplex PCR; in TCRdb, only in-frame clones are kept and a portion is missing. The table records roughly 47,000 clones, 93% of them present only once. The material sequenced was PBMCs. The receptors come from a woman between 18 and 30 years old in good health and CMV-seronegative. Each CDR3 is given with its conserved first and last residue. D genes are given only for firm matches. Part of the rows lack a size; the others show once, few, many or a class for expanded clones.

>NA|NA|TRBJ1-2|TRBV25-1
TGTGCCAGCAGTCCTCCGGGGGGACCTAACTATGGCTACACCTTC
CASSPPGGPNYGYTF
>NA|TRBD1|TRBJ2-5|TRBV5-1
TGCGCCAGCAGCTTAAGGACAGGGGAAGGAGAGACCCAGTACTTC
CASSLRTGEGETQYF
>NA|TRBD1|TRBJ1-2|TRBV19
TGTGCCAGTAGCCTTCTAGACAGGGGGCTAGGAGGCTACACCTTC
CASSLLDRGLGGYTF
>NA|NA|TRBJ1-1|TRBV6-6
TGTGCCAGCAGTCCTCGTTTAACTGAAGCTTTCTTT
CASSPRLTEAFF
>NA|NA|TRBJ1-1|TRBV6-5
TGTGCCAGCAGTTACTACGGGAACACTGAAGCTTTCTTT
CASSYYGNTEAFF
>NA|TRBD1|TRBJ2-7|TRBV5-1
TGCGCCAGCAGCACGGGGACAGCGCCTTCCTACGAGCAGTACTTC
CASSTGTAPSYEQYF
>NA|NA|TRBJ2-7|TRBV5-1
TGCGCCAGCAGCTTGTTGCGGGACTACGAGCAGTACTTC
CASSLLRDYEQYF
>NA|NA|TRBJ2-1|TRBV28
TGTGCCAGCAGTTCGTATAATGAGCAGTTCTTC
CASSSYNEQFF
>NA|TRBD2|TRBJ2-7|TRBV7-2
TGTGCCAGCAGCTCCGGGACTAGCGTACACGAGCAGTACTTC
CASSSGTSVHEQYF
>NA|NA|TRBJ1-2|TRBV18
TGTGCCAGCTCACCTAGTCAGGGTAACTATGGCTACACCTTC
CASSPSQGNYGYTF
>NA|NA|TRBJ2-3|TRBV28
TGTGCCAGCAGTTTATGGTCCGGAGGGTGGACAGATACGCAGTATTTT
CASSLWSGGWTDTQYF
>once|TRBD2|TRBJ2-5|TRBV30
TGTGCCTGGAGTGTGTGGCTGATAGCGGGAGAGGAGACCCAGTACTTC
CAWSVWLIAGEETQYF
>NA|NA|TRBJ2-1|TRBV6-1
TGTGCCAGCACTTACGACAGCACCTACAATGAGCAGTTCTTC
CASTYDSTYNEQFF
>NA|NA|TRBJ2-5|TRBV7-9
TGTGCCAGCAGCGAACAGGGAGAGACCCAGTACTTC
CASSEQGETQYF
>NA|TRBD1|TRBJ1-5|TRBV28
TGTGCCAGCACCATCGACAGGGGTCAGCCCCAGCATTTT
CASTIDRGQPQHF
>NA|TRBD2|TRBJ2-5|TRBV7-3
TGTGCCAGCAGCTTAACTAGCGGGAAAACCCAGTACTTC
CASSLTSGKTQYF
>NA|TRBD1|TRBJ2-2|TRBV7-2
TGTGCCAGCAGCTTTGGGACAGCGAACACCGGGGAGCTGTTTTTT
CASSFGTANTGELFF
>NA|TRBD1|TRBJ1-4|TRBV30
TGTGCCTGGACGCACCGGGACAGGGCTGAGGAAAAACTGTTTTTT
CAWTHRDRAEEKLFF
>NA|NA|TRBJ1-1|TRBV2
TGTGCCAGCAGTGAAGAAGGGGCGCGGGCTTTCTTT
CASSEEGARAFF
>NA|TRBD1|TRBJ2-1|TRBV11-3
TGTGCCAGCAGCTCCCAACCGGGACAGGTGAAGGATGAGCAGTTCTTC
CASSSQPGQVKDEQFF
>NA|NA|TRBJ1-4|TRBV7-9
TGTGCCAGCAGCTTAGGATACGGGTCTCCGTTTTTT
CASSLGYGSPFF
>NA|TRBD1|TRBJ1-1|TRBV19
TGTGCCAGTAGTATCAACAGGGGGGGGGAAGCTTTCTTT
CASSINRGGEAFF
>NA|TRBD1|TRBJ2-7|TRBV5-6
TGTGCCAGCAGCTTGGACAGGGGCCGGAGTTTTTCGCTTTACGAGCAGTACTTC
CASSLDRGRSFSLYEQYF
>NA|NA|TRBJ1-2|TRBV6-5
TGTGCCAGCTCTCCAACTCCCGGGATTGACTATGGCTACACCTTC
CASSPTPGIDYGYTF
>NA|TRBD2|TRBJ2-1|TRBV5-6
TGTGCCAGCACCATTATCGGGACTAGGGCCTACAATGAGCAGTTCTTC
CASTIIGTRAYNEQFF
>NA|NA|TRBJ1-1|TRBV19
TGTGCCAGTAGTATCCTGCAGGGCCGGACTGAAGCTTTCTTT
CASSILQGRTEAFF
>NA|TRBD2|TRBJ2-2|TRBV30
TGTGCCTGGAGTGTTCGAGGACTAGACACCGGGGAGCTGTTTTTT
CAWSVRGLDTGELFF
>NA|NA|TRBJ1-2|TRBV27
TGTGCCAGCAGGCTCGGCGGGACGGATGGCTATGGCTACACCTTC
CASRLGGTDGYGYTF
>NA|NA|TRBJ2-1|TRBV5-1
TGCGCCAGCAGCTTACAGGGTCTGACAGACAATGAGCAGTTCTTC
CASSLQGLTDNEQFF
>NA|NA|TRBJ2-3|TRBV2
TGTGCCACCCGGTCCGGGGAGCAACGCACAGATACGCAGTATTTT
CATRSGEQRTDTQYF
>NA|NA|TRBJ2-1|TRBV7-2
TGTGCCAGCAGCTTAGTACCAGGGGTGGATGAGCAGTTCTTC
CASSLVPGVDEQFF
>NA|NA|TRBJ1-4|TRBV6-1
TGTGCCAGCAGTGTCTTTAGGGGTAATGAAAAACTGTTTTTT
CASSVFRGNEKLFF
>NA|TRBD1|TRBJ1-4|TRBV5-8
TGTGCCAGCAGCGCCCGGGACAGGGGAACTAATGAAAAACTGTTTTTT
CASSARDRGTNEKLFF
>NA|NA|TRBJ2-4|TRBV2
TGTGCCAGCAGCCGTGGGCTAGCCAAAAACATTCAGTACTTC
CASSRGLAKNIQYF
>NA|NA|TRBJ1-1|TRBV5-4
TGTGCCAGCATATCGGGGCCGGGGAGGACTGAAGCTTTCTTT
CASISGPGRTEAFF
>NA|NA|TRBJ2-7|TRBV11-2
TGTGCCAGCAGCCTCAGGGCTATCTACGAGCAGTACTTC
CASSLRAIYEQYF
>NA|TRBD1|TRBJ1-4|TRBV5-1
TGCGCCAGCAGCCGCGGGACAGTTAATGAAAAACTGTTTTTT
CASSRGTVNEKLFF
>once|TRBD1|TRBJ2-1|TRBV11-3
TGTGCCAGCAGCTTAGGACAGGGGGCCCACAATGAGCAGTTCTTC
CASSLGQGAHNEQFF
>NA|NA|TRBJ2-3|TRBV5-1
TGCGCCAGCAGCTCGGGGGTCCCTAGAGATACGCAGTATTTT
CASSSGVPRDTQYF
>NA|NA|TRBJ1-4|TRBV7-3
TGTGCCAGCAGCTTGGGCGGGGGTGGAGTTGAAAAACTGTTTTTT
CASSLGGGGVEKLFF
>NA|NA|TRBJ2-1|TRBV6-5
TGTGCCAGCATTGGAGGGACGAACTACAATGAGCAGTTCTTC
CASIGGTNYNEQFF
>NA|TRBD2|TRBJ2-1|TRBV6-5
TGTGCCAGCACACCGAGGGGCGGGGGGGATGAGCAGTTCTTC
CASTPRGGGDEQFF
>NA|NA|TRBJ2-3|TRBV19
TGTGCCAGTAGTAGCTCGGCAGATACGCAGTATTTT
CASSSSADTQYF
>NA|NA|TRBJ2-2|TRBV28
TGTGCCAGCAGGCGAGGGACACAGAACACCGGGGAGCTGTTTTTT
CASRRGTQNTGELFF
>NA|TRBD1|TRBJ2-7|TRBV5-1
TGCGCCAGCAGCCCCCAGGGGGACGAGCAGTACTTC
CASSPQGDEQYF
>NA|TRBD1|TRBJ2-7|TRBV6-5
TGTGCCAGCAGCTGGGACAGGGTCTACGAGCAGTACTTC
CASSWDRVYEQYF
>once|NA|TRBJ2-3|TRBV5-1
TGCGCCAGCAGCCCCCAACGAGGGGGGGCTATCGCTAGCACAGATACGCAGTATTTT
CASSPQRGGAIASTDTQYF
>once|NA|TRBJ2-7|TRBV5-1
TGCGCCAGCAGCTTACTACAGGTTCCCTACGAGCAGTACTTC
CASSLLQVPYEQYF
>once|NA|TRBJ1-4|TRBV18
TGTGCCAGCTCACGAGGGATAAATGAAAAACTGTTTTTT
CASSRGINEKLFF
>NA|TRBD2|TRBJ2-7|TRBV30
TGTGCCTGGAGTCTCCGGGGGGGGGAGCAGTACTTC
CAWSLRGGEQYF
>NA|NA|TRBJ2-7|TRBV28
TGTGCCAGCAGCTCTCAGTACGAGCAGTACTTC
CASSSQYEQYF
>NA|TRBD1|TRBJ1-3|TRBV9
TGTGCCAGCAGCGTAGATCCAGGGGGTGGAAACACCATATATTTT
CASSVDPGGGNTIYF
>NA|TRBD1|TRBJ1-2|TRBV2
TGTGCCAGCAGTCTTCTTGGACAGGGGGACGACTATGGCTACACCTTC
CASSLLGQGDDYGYTF
>NA|TRBD2|TRBJ2-3|TRBV4-2
TGTGCCAGCAGCCAGGGGACTAGCGGGGGGGCGCGCACAGATACGCAGTATTTT
CASSQGTSGGARTDTQYF
>NA|TRBD1|TRBJ1-4|TRBV6-6
TGTGCCAGCAGTTCGGACAGGGGCAATGAAAAACTGTTTTTT
CASSSDRGNEKLFF